Listed below are T cell receptor beta chains from one sample, sequenced in a study of T cells after yellow fever vaccination. MiXCR, run by TCRdb on the 5' RACE reads, gives a single entry per CDR3 protein. The sample yields hundreds of thousands of distinct CDR3 sequences, more than 9% seen once. Sequencing used PBMCs, obtained on the day of the yellow fever booster vaccination. The receptors shown here come from a man aged 25 to 40 who received the YFV17D yellow fever vaccine. CDR3s include the opening cysteine and the closing phenylalanine or tryptophan. The order of the fields is D gene, J gene, V gene, clone size, CDR3 DNA, CDR3 protein. The D gene is left open where the match is weak. Only some rows state a clone size, as once, few, many or a class for expanded clones.

NA	TRBJ1-2	TRBV12-3/TRBV12-4	few	TGTGCCAGCAGTTTTCAGGGGACCTACTATGGCTACACCTTC	CASSFQGTYYGYTF
NA	TRBJ1-1	TRBV3-1	few	TGTGCCAGCAGCCAATGGGGGACTGAAGCTTTCTTT	CASSQWGTEAFF
NA	TRBJ2-7	TRBV29-1	NA	TGCAGCGTTACGCGGGAGGACAGGGGATTTTACGAGCAGTACTTC	CSVTREDRGFYEQYF
TRBD2	TRBJ2-2	TRBV4-3	NA	TGCGCCAGCAGCCAAGGGTCGGGAGGCATCGCCGGGGAGCTGTTTTTT	CASSQGSGGIAGELFF
NA	TRBJ2-4	TRBV5-4	NA	TGTGCCAGCAAAGGGGGGGGCGTTCAAAACATTCAGTACTTC	CASKGGGVQNIQYF
TRBD2	TRBJ2-1	TRBV20-1	NA	TGCAGTGCTAGAGATGGGCACAGCGGGAGGGGGACCAATGAGCAGTTCTTC	CSARDGHSGRGTNEQFF
NA	TRBJ2-1	TRBV20-1	few	TGCAGTGCTAGCCTGGCAGGGTATGAGCAGTTCTTC	CSASLAGYEQFF
NA	TRBJ2-3	TRBV5-6	few	TGTGCCAGCAGCTCTTCCGTGTTGACAGTTACAGATACGCAGTATTTT	CASSSSVLTVTDTQYF
NA	TRBJ2-3	TRBV19	few	TGTGCCAGTAGTACCCGTGGGAGCACAGATACGCAGTATTTT	CASSTRGSTDTQYF
TRBD2	TRBJ2-2	TRBV5-1	many	TGCGCCAGCAGTCAGGGACTAGCGGCCACCGGGGAGCTGTTTTTT	CASSQGLAATGELFF
NA	TRBJ2-1	TRBV9	NA	TGTGCCAGCAGCGTAAGGGGACGGTACAATGAGCAGTTCTTC	CASSVRGRYNEQFF
NA	TRBJ1-2	TRBV5-4	NA	TGTGCCAGCAGCCACCGGACCAACTATGGCTACACCTTC	CASSHRTNYGYTF
NA	TRBJ2-7	TRBV4-3	few	TGCGCCAGCAGCCAAGTCCACAGCTCCTACGAGCAGTACTTC	CASSQVHSSYEQYF
NA	TRBJ1-5	TRBV20-1	few	TGCAGTGCTAGAGATTCCGAGAACTTTAGCAATCAGCCCCAGCATTTT	CSARDSENFSNQPQHF
NA	TRBJ2-1	TRBV28	NA	TGTGCCAGCAGTTTCTCCTCTAGCCATCTTGAGCAGTTCTTC	CASSFSSSHLEQFF
NA	TRBJ1-2	TRBV27	few	TGTGCCAGCACCGCTCATTCCAACTATGGCTACACCTTC	CASTAHSNYGYTF
NA	TRBJ1-6	TRBV21-1	NA	TGTGCCAGCGACAGGGAAGGGGGTTATAATTCACCCCTCCACTTT	CASDREGGYNSPLHF
NA	TRBJ2-3	TRBV7-8	few	TGTGCCAGCATCCTTGGGCGAACTCGGAGACTCACAGATACGCAGTATTTT	CASILGRTRRLTDTQYF
TRBD1	TRBJ2-7	TRBV7-3	NA	TGTGCCAGCAGCCTCATGGGGACAGGGTACGAGCAGTACTTC	CASSLMGTGYEQYF
NA	TRBJ2-2	TRBV18	NA	TGTGCCAGCTCACTGATGATGGACAGATACACCGGGGAGCTGTTTTTT	CASSLMMDRYTGELFF
TRBD2	TRBJ2-7	TRBV9	few	TGTGCCAGCAGCGTAGCGGCTAGCGGGAAGGGGTACGAGCAGTACTTC	CASSVAASGKGYEQYF
NA	TRBJ1-2	TRBV5-4	NA	TGTGCCAGCAGCGCCCTCGGGAGCTCGTGGAACTATGGCTACACCTTC	CASSALGSSWNYGYTF
TRBD2	TRBJ2-1	TRBV3-1	NA	TGTGCCACTCTAGCGGGAGGGGGCTACAATGAGCAGTTCTTC	CATLAGGGYNEQFF
NA	TRBJ2-7	TRBV28	few	TGTGCCAGCAGACGAGAATCCTACGAGCAGTACTTC	CASRRESYEQYF
TRBD2	TRBJ2-1	TRBV6-5	NA	TGTGCCAGCAGTTACAAAGCGGGAGGTAATAATGAGCAGTTCTTC	CASSYKAGGNNEQFF
NA	TRBJ2-5	TRBV7-2	many	TGTGCCAGCAGCTCAGGGACTTTTCAAGAGACCCAGTACTTC	CASSSGTFQETQYF
NA	TRBJ1-1	TRBV19	NA	TGTGCCAGTAGTGTACCGGGACCCGGGGCTGAAGCTTTCTTT	CASSVPGPGAEAFF
TRBD2	TRBJ2-2	TRBV30	few	TGTGCCTGGTCCGGGGGGGGGGAGCTGTTTTTT	CAWSGGGELFF
NA	TRBJ2-1	TRBV5-5	many	TGTGCCAGCAGCTTGGAACTAGAGGTGCAGTTCTTC	CASSLELEVQFF
TRBD2	TRBJ2-1	TRBV5-1	few	TGCGCCAGCAGGTCCGGGACTAGCGTTTCCTACAATGAGCAGTTCTTC	CASRSGTSVSYNEQFF
NA	TRBJ1-1	TRBV18	few	TGTGCCAGCCGTCGGACACAGGGCGGGGACACTGAAGCTTTCTTT	CASRRTQGGDTEAFF
NA	TRBJ2-1	TRBV20-1	NA	TGCAGTGCTAAGGCTCTCTGGACCAATGAGCAGTTCTTC	CSAKALWTNEQFF
NA	TRBJ1-2	TRBV28	NA	TGTGCCAGCAGTTTCGGCAAAGCTAACTATGGCTACACCTTC	CASSFGKANYGYTF
NA	TRBJ2-1	TRBV7-3	NA	TGTGCCAGCAGCTTAATAGCGCGCGATGAGCAGTTCTTC	CASSLIARDEQFF
NA	TRBJ2-7	TRBV20-1	NA	TGCAGTGCTAGTCAGGGGATCAAATCCGAGCAGTACTTC	CSASQGIKSEQYF
TRBD1	TRBJ1-2	TRBV27	NA	TGTGCCAGCAGCAACGACAGGGGAGGGTATGGCTACACCTTC	CASSNDRGGYGYTF
TRBD2	TRBJ2-1	TRBV20-1	few	TGCAGTGCTAGGGATTTCTCGCGGGAGGCCAATGAGCAGTTCTTC	CSARDFSREANEQFF
TRBD1	TRBJ2-2	TRBV5-4	few	TGTGCCAGCAGCTCCGGACAGGGAAGGAACACCGGGGAGCTGTTTTTT	CASSSGQGRNTGELFF
NA	TRBJ2-1	TRBV19	NA	TGTGCCAGTAGCAGCAGGACAGTCAATGAGCAGTTCTTC	CASSSRTVNEQFF
NA	TRBJ2-7	TRBV2	NA	TGTGCCAGCAGAATGGGGGGCTACGAGCAGTACTTC	CASRMGGYEQYF
TRBD1	TRBJ2-7	TRBV6-2/TRBV6-3	NA	TGTGCCAGCAGTCGACAGGGGTTGTGGTACGAGCAGTACTTC	CASSRQGLWYEQYF